The source of this T cell receptor (beta chain) is a study of T cells after yellow fever vaccination. Study conclusions and caveats: Among primary-vaccination clones, most reappeared after the booster, at approximately 97% for CD4 and 85% to 90% for CD8. A small share of clonotypes appeared in both CD4 and CD8 compartments. Though it reached lower strength, the secondary response hit its peak faster, day 5 versus 15.

This clonotype was observed a handful of times. Antigen specificity is unknown. V lost 3 bases to trimming and J lost 7 bases, with 13 bases between them. The CDR3 is made up of 13 amino acids. Germline V gene sequence: CDR1 SGHVS, CDR2 FNYEAQ. The 5'RACE template-switching step produced TCR cDNA and added a universal primer site and UMIs. TCRdb processed the 5' RACE reads anew with MiXCR; each CDR3 protein has one entry. The sample lists 200,000 to 300,000 distinct CDR3 sequences; 6% to 8% were seen once. The chain has TRBV7-6 and TRBJ2-7; D is possibly TRBD1 (5 bases). Material: CD4+ T cells sorted from PBMCs, obtained on the day of the yellow fever booster vaccination. This TCR derives from a man aged 30 to 39 who received the YFV17D yellow fever vaccine. This chain's CDR3 is CASSFTGLEEQYF. CDR3 coding DNA: TGTGCCAGCAGCTTTACAGGTTTGGAGGAGCAGTACTTC.